The 20 T cell receptor beta chains presented below share a single source sample, sequenced in a study of vaccination effects on CD4 cells after COVID-19. Antigens of these TCRs are unknown. Generated by immunoSEQ multiplex PCR, the TCRdb table keeps only in-frame clones and is missing some. This table holds approximately 44,000 clones, around 70% found once. Before sequencing took place, the ViraFEST assay used viral peptide pools to expand antigen-specific CD4+ T cells. Isolating CD4+ T cells followed approximately 10 days of culture. None of the vaccinated had previously contracted SARS-CoV-2, and their nucleocapsid antibodies tested negative. Source: CD4+ T cells from PBMCs cultured with HCoV-OC43 spike peptides, taken before COVID-19 vaccination. Subset here: HCoV-OC43 spike overlapping peptide pool stimulation. Receptor source: a human donor who received a COVID-19 vaccine.

This clone showed up just once. The rearrangement uses TRBV28 and TRBJ1-1; 11 bases fit TRBD1. The CDR3 is 12 residues long. V was clipped by 4 bases and J by 11 bases; unmatched bases: 3. CDR1 is MDHEN and CDR2 is SYDVKM in the germline V gene. CDR3 protein: CASSWTGGLAFF. In DNA form, the CDR3 reads TGTGCCAGCAGTTGGACAGGGGGCTTGGCTTTCTTT.

The rearrangement links TRBV19 to TRBJ2-2, with TRBD1 identical over 7 bases. The germline CDR1 and CDR2 sequences are LNHDA and SQIVND (reference sequence). The CDR3 is made up of 17 amino acids. Losses at the gene ends were 3 bases for V and 0 bases for J; bases not matched to a gene: 7. The CDR3 DNA reads as TGTGCCAGTAGTATTTTGTGGGGACAGCCGAACACCGGGGAGCTGTTTTTT. This sequence encodes CASSILWGQPNTGELFF.

This chain connects TRBV10-3 to TRBJ2-1; D is uncertain. The CDR3 totals 12 residues. CDR1 and CDR2 (germline): ENHRY, SYGVKD. The CDR3 DNA reads as TGTGCACTCGCGGATACTCCCCATGAGCAGTTCTTC. Amino acids: CALADTPHEQFF.

V is TRBV7-2 and J is TRBJ2-6; either TRBD1 or TRBD2 may fit D (5 bases each). The CDR3 runs 15 residues. Trimming removed 3 bases at V and 4 bases at J, with 10 bases between. The germline V gene encodes CDR1 SGHTA and CDR2 FQGNSA. DNA for the CDR3: TGTGCCAGCAGCTTCGATGGGACCGGGGCCAACGTCCTGACTTTC. Protein product: CASSFDGTGANVLTF.

The chain carries TRBV5-5 and TRBJ2-7, with a weak D call TRBD1 (6 bases). V shed 2 bases and J shed 6 bases, with 21 bases lying between them. This CDR3 is 16 amino acids long. The germline gives CDR1 SGHKS, CDR2 YYEKEE (reference sequence). The CDR3 loop is CASSFGGRGHPGEQYF. The CDR3 bases are TGTGCCAGCAGCTTTGGAGGTCGGGGACACCCAGGCGAGCAGTACTTC.

This clone showed up just a few times. The rearrangement links TRBV10-3 to TRBJ2-7; tentatively, D is TRBD1 (5 bases). There are 15 residues in the CDR3. The ends were cut back, 0 bases at V and 2 bases at J, with 11 bases in the middle. Germline CDR1 and CDR2: ENHRY and SYGVKD. CDR3 in amino acids: CAISESITGTYEQYF. The CDR3 coding sequence is TGTGCCATCAGTGAGTCGATAACAGGTACCTACGAGCAGTACTTC.

The rearrangement links TRBV4-3 to TRBJ2-3, with a tentative D call TRBD2 (6 bases). The germline V gene has CDR1 LGHNA and CDR2 YSLEER. V lost 0 bases and J 4 bases, leaving 14 bases between the germline ends. This CDR3 region has 16 residues. In nucleotides, the CDR3 is TGCGCCAGCAGCCAAGATGGGGGGATGGCTGCAGATACGCAGTATTTT. Translating it yields CASSQDGGMAADTQYF.

V is TRBV11-2 and J is TRBJ1-2; the D is unclear. CDR1 is SGHAT and CDR2 is FQNNGV in the germline V gene. Trimming took off 2 bases at V and 0 bases at J, with 7 bases between the two ends. The CDR3 extends over 14 amino acids. CDR3 in amino acids: CASSLSRTNYGYTF. CDR3 nucleotide sequence: TGTGCCAGCAGCTTATCCAGGACTAACTATGGCTACACCTTC.

This rearrangement joins TRBV20-1 to TRBJ1-2; no definite D call. The V gene's germline CDR1 is DFQATT and CDR2 SNEGSKA (reference sequence). This CDR3 has 11 amino acids. The V end was cut by 7 bases, the J end by 7 bases, with 13 bases between. CDR3 amino acids: CSVSWVGGYTF. CDR3 nucleotide sequence: TGCAGTGTCTCGTGGGTTGGTGGCTACACCTTC.

This clone was seen more than once but under ten times. The chain links TRBV3-1 (or the pseudogene TRBV3-2) to TRBJ1-3; no reliable D call. V lost 0 bases and J lost 4, with 13 bases in between. The CDR3 loop spans 16 amino acids. Germline-derived CDR1 and CDR2 are LGHDT and YNNKEL (reference sequence). In DNA form, the CDR3 reads TGTGCCAGCAGCCAAGATTACTCGTTGATCGGAAACACCATATATTTT. Residues: CASSQDYSLIGNTIYF.

This chain links TRBV27 with TRBJ1-4; 7 bases line up with TRBD1. This CDR3 has 15 amino acids. CDR1 and CDR2 from the germline V gene are MNHEY and SMNVEV (reference sequence). V gave up 6 bases and J gave up 4 bases; unmatched junction bases: 8. CDR3 region: CASRGQGGVNEKLFF. The CDR3 DNA reads TGTGCCAGCAGAGGGCAGGGGGGAGTTAATGAAAAACTGTTTTTT.

This clone is a singleton in its sample. The chain couples TRBV27 to TRBJ2-7, with 10 bases matching TRBD1. Trimming at V came to 3 bases and at J to 4 bases, leaving 15 bases not matched to a gene. Germline CDR1 MNHEY, CDR2 SMNVEV (reference sequence). CDR3 length equals 18 residues. The CDR3 is CASSLAPTGGAAGYEQYF. Here the CDR3 DNA reads TGTGCCAGCAGTTTGGCCCCGACAGGGGGCGCGGCGGGTTACGAGCAGTACTTC.

The V and J genes are TRBV28 and TRBJ1-3; D unresolved. With 5 bases removed from V and 0 bases from J, the gap between germline ends came to 14 bases. Germline V gene lookup returns CDR1 MDHEN and CDR2 SYDVKM. The CDR3 covers 16 residues. The CDR3 protein is CASSNNLRPSGNTIYF. CDR3 sequence (DNA): TGTGCCAGCAGTAATAATTTACGTCCCTCTGGAAACACCATATATTTT.

The gene calls are TRBV6-2 or TRBV6-3 and TRBJ2-6; D is unclear. CDR3 length: 14 residues. The V gene lost 8 bases and the J gene lost 0 bases, with 8 bases spanning the gap. CDR1 MNHEY and CDR2 SVGEGT come from the germline V gene. CDR3 DNA: TGTGCCAGCTGCCGGAGCTCTGGGGCCAACGTCCTGACTTTC. Translation: CASCRSSGANVLTF.

CDR3 nucleotides: TGCGCCAGCAGCTTGGGGGGGAATTCCTACAATGAGCAGTTCTTC. This sequence encodes CASSLGGNSYNEQFF. V and J are TRBV5-1 and TRBJ2-1; either TRBD1 or TRBD2 may supply D (5 bases each). Trimming cost V 0 bases and J 1 base, with 8 bases left between them. CDR1 and CDR2 from the germline V gene are SGHRS and YFSETQ. The CDR3 covers 15 residues.

The CDR3 region is CASSEVPSPPGTDTQYF. CDR3 DNA sequence: TGTGCCAGCAGTGAAGTTCCTAGCCCCCCTGGCACAGATACGCAGTATTTT. This sequence joins TRBV6-1 and TRBJ2-3; weak D call: TRBD2 (5 bases). The V end lost 1 base, the J end lost 1 base, and 15 bases lay between the germline ends. The CDR3 sequence is 17 residues long. Germline CDR1 MNHNS, CDR2 SASEGT.

This clone appeared once. The V call is TRBV3-1 (or the pseudogene TRBV3-2), the J call TRBJ2-1, with TRBD2 identical over 7 bases. Germline V gene data show CDR1 as LGHDT and CDR2 as YNNKEL (reference sequence). This CDR3 has 17 amino acids. The V gene end was trimmed by 2 bases and the J gene end by 2 bases; junction bases not matched to a gene: 9. CDR3 loop: CASSQRSGAGPYNEQFF. CDR3 bases: TGTGCCAGCAGCCAACGGAGCGGGGCCGGACCCTACAATGAGCAGTTCTTC.

The chain recombines TRBV28 with TRBJ1-6; unclear D gene. This CDR3 has 14 amino acids. The germline V gene has CDR1 MDHEN and CDR2 SYDVKM. The V gene lost 8 bases and the J gene lost 10 bases, with 18 bases spanning the gap. DNA for the CDR3: TGTGCCAGCCGCCGCATGCGGGAAGAATCACCCCTCCACTTT. Amino acid sequence: CASRRMREESPLHF.

V usage is TRBV3-1 (or the pseudogene TRBV3-2) and J usage is TRBJ2-5; possible D gene TRBD2, 6 bases. Germline CDR1 is LGHDT and CDR2 is YNNKEL (reference sequence). CDR3 size: 15 residues. Deletions cut 2 bases from V and 4 bases from J, with 14 bases between. CDR3 in amino acids: CASSQHRDGGETQYF. The CDR3, as DNA: TGTGCCAGCAGCCAACACCGGGACGGGGGAGAGACCCAGTACTTC.

This clone has a handful of counts. The rearrangement links TRBV7-9 to TRBJ2-1, with 15 bases lining up with TRBD2. J was trimmed by 5 bases and V by 2 bases; bases with no gene match: 10. The CDR3 covers 19 residues. Germline V gene data show CDR1 as SEHNR and CDR2 as FQNEAQ (reference sequence). Here the CDR3 reads CASSLNHGLAGGSHNEQFF. In DNA, the CDR3 is TGTGCCAGCAGCTTAAATCATGGACTAGCGGGAGGGTCACACAATGAGCAGTTCTTC.